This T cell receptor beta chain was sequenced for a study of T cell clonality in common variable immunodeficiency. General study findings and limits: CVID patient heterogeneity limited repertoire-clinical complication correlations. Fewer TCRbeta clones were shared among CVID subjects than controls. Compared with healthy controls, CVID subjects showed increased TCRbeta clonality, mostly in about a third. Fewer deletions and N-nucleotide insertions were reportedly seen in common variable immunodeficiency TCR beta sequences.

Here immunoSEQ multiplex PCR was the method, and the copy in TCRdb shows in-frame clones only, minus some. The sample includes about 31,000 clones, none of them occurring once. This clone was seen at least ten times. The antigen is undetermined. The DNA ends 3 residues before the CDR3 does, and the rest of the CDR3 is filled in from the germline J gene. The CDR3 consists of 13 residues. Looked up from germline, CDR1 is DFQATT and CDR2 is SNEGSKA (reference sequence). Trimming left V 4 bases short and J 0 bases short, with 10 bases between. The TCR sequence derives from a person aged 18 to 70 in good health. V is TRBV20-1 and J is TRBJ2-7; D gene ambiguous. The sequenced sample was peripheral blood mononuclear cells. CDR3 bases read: TGCAGTGCTAACCGCGGCCCCTCCTACGAG. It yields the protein CSANRGPSYE. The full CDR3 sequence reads CSANRGPSYEQYF.